The 20 T cell receptor beta chains presented below share a single source sample, sequenced in a study of blood T cells in healthy people across ages. A second PCR, run for about 7 to 11 cycles, used a sample-barcoded 5' primer plus a J-beta primer mix. MiXCR was run by TCRdb on the 5' RACE reads, yielding one entry per CDR3 protein. The sample lists over a million distinct CDR3 sequences, under 45% seen once, with approximately 17% in the top ten. The sequencing input was blood. The receptors derive from a woman aged 55-75 years in good health.

The chain joins TRBV4-1 to TRBJ2-1, with TRBD2 matching over 9 bases. J was trimmed by 0 bases and V by 4 bases; bases with no gene match: 7. CDR3 length equals 17 residues. CDR1 and CDR2 from the germline V gene are MGHRA and YSYEKL. CDR3 in DNA: TGCGCCAGCAGCCTAAATAGCGGGAGAGGCTCCTACAATGAGCAGTTCTTC. Protein: CASSLNSGRGSYNEQFF.

This chain uses TRBV27 with TRBJ2-5; 13 bases are shared with TRBD2. The J call may be mistaken, given a closer DNA end match to TRBJ2-7. The CDR3 is 14 residues long. Germline CDR1 reads MNHEY; CDR2 reads SMNVEV (reference sequence). The CDR3 loop is CASRWTSGSYEQYF. Here the CDR3 DNA reads TGTGCCAGCAGGTGGACTAGCGGGAGCTACGAGCAGTACTTC.

This chain links TRBV25-1 with TRBJ2-7; 8 bases match TRBD1. The CDR3 totals 16 residues. The junction had 17 bases not matched to a gene; V was cut back by 7 bases and J by 6 bases. The germline CDR1 and CDR2 sequences are MGHDK and SYGVNS. The CDR3 DNA is TGTGCCAGCAACCAAGCCCCTGGACAGGGTGAGAGCGAGCAGTACTTC. It is translated as CASNQAPGQGESEQYF.

V usage is TRBV29-1 and J usage is TRBJ2-7; 10 bases agree with TRBD2. This CDR3 region has 13 residues. The ends lost 7 bases at V and 1 base at J; junction bases unmatched: 4. Looked up from germline, CDR1 is SQVTM and CDR2 is ANQGSEA. The CDR3: CSAGLAESYEQYF. The CDR3 region has the DNA TGCAGCGCCGGACTAGCGGAATCCTACGAGCAGTACTTC.

This sequence joins TRBV11-2 and TRBJ2-1; tentative D call: TRBD2 (7 bases). CDR1 and CDR2 from the germline V gene are SGHAT and FQNNGV. The CDR3 totals 17 residues. V gave up 6 bases and J gave up 0 bases, with 18 bases separating them. CDR3 amino acids: CASSPRTAGSSYNEQFF. In nucleotides, the CDR3 is TGTGCCAGCAGTCCCCGGACAGCGGGGAGCTCCTACAATGAGCAGTTCTTC.

This clonotype was counted only a few times. The chain joins TRBV5-1 to TRBJ2-2, with D uncertain. In germline, CDR1 is SGHRS, CDR2 YFSETQ. Between the trimmed V and J ends, which lost 2 bases and 5 bases, there was a span of 7 bases. The CDR3 runs to 13 residues. The CDR3 DNA reads TGCGCCAGCAGCTTAGAACCTACCGGGGAGCTGTTTTTT. This codes for CASSLEPTGELFF.

J is TRBJ2-7 and V is TRBV27; 9 bases map to TRBD2. Trimming took 2 bases from V and 5 from J; bases not matched to a gene: 7. The CDR3 spans 15 residues. Germline CDR1 MNHEY, CDR2 SMNVEV (reference sequence). The CDR3 region is CASSLTSGRHHEQYF. For the CDR3, the DNA is TGTGCCAGCAGTTTAACTAGCGGGCGTCACCACGAGCAGTACTTC.

The sample holds a few counts of this clonotype. The chain links TRBV4-1 to TRBJ2-3; 10 bases map to TRBD1. The V gene end was trimmed by 1 base and the J gene end by 2 bases; junction bases not matched to a gene: 0. The CDR3 consists of 15 residues. Germline values: CDR1 MGHRA, CDR2 YSYEKL. CDR3: CASSQGQGATDTQYF. CDR3 nucleotide sequence: TGCGCCAGCAGCCAAGGACAGGGGGCCACAGATACGCAGTATTTT.

J is TRBJ1-1 and V is TRBV14, with no clear D. V lost 1 base, J lost 7 bases, and 13 bases lay in between. The CDR3 is made up of 14 amino acids. The V gene's germline CDR1 is SGHDN and CDR2 FVKESK. This CDR3 reads CASSQGGKRGEAFF. The CDR3 coding sequence is TGTGCCAGCAGCCAAGGGGGAAAACGAGGTGAAGCTTTCTTT.

The chain links TRBV7-2 to TRBJ2-5; 7 bases fit TRBD1. This CDR3 contains 15 residues. J gave up 3 bases and V 1 base, and 5 bases lay outside the gene matches. CDR1 and CDR2 from the germline V gene are SGHTA and FQGNSA. CDR3 nucleotide sequence: TGTGCCAGCAGCTTAGTAAGGCAGGGGGAAGAGACCCAGTACTTC. Translation gives CASSLVRQGEETQYF. The whole variable domain, remainder taken from reference TRBV7-2 and TRBJ2-5, is GAGVSQSPSNKVTEKGKDVELRCDPISGHTALYWYRQSLGQGLEFLIYFQGNSAPDKSGLPSDRFSAERTGGSVSTLTIQRTQQEDSAVYLCASSLVRQGEETQYFGPGTRLLVL.

The chain employs TRBV5-1 and TRBJ1-6; weak D call: TRBD1 (6 bases). V gave up 5 bases and J gave up 5 bases, with 11 bases separating them. From germline, CDR1 is SGHRS and CDR2 YFSETQ. The CDR3 spans 14 residues. CDR3 bases: TGCGCCAGCAGGCCCGGGACAAATAATTCACCCCTCCACTTT. Translating gives CASRPGTNNSPLHF.

The gene calls are TRBV20-1 and TRBJ2-1; TRBD2 agrees at 7 bases. The germline gives CDR1 DFQATT, CDR2 SNEGSKA (reference sequence). The CDR3 totals 14 residues. Trimming removed 7 bases from V and 5 bases from J; junction bases left unmatched: 11. The CDR3 here is CSVKRLAAHNEQFF. In DNA, the CDR3 is TGCAGTGTTAAAAGACTAGCAGCTCACAATGAGCAGTTCTTC.

This clonotype was detected a few times. The chain combines TRBV5-1 with TRBJ2-1, with TRBD1 identical over 8 bases. The CDR3 is 15 residues long. Trimming removed 1 base from V and 5 bases from J; junction bases left unmatched: 5. Germline loops: CDR1 SGHRS, CDR2 YFSETQ. CDR3 coding DNA: TGCGCCAGCAGCTTGTGGGGACAGGATAACAATGAGCAGTTCTTC. Translating it yields CASSLWGQDNNEQFF.

This clonotype was recorded a few times. The CDR3 here is CATSEWTSGRNEQYF. As DNA, the CDR3 is TGTGCCACCAGTGAATGGACTAGCGGGAGAAACGAGCAGTACTTC. The chain is built from TRBV24-1 and TRBJ2-5; 13 bases map to TRBD2. The J call could be wrong; TRBJ2-7 is a better fit for the DNA end. This CDR3 region has 15 residues. The germline gives CDR1 KGHDR, CDR2 SFDVKD.

V and J are TRBV29-1 and TRBJ1-1; a weak D match, TRBD1 (6 bases). The germline V gene has CDR1 SQVTM and CDR2 ANQGSEA. This CDR3 spans 13 amino acids. Trimming shortened V by 6 bases and J by 3 bases, and 14 bases separated the two germline ends. CDR3 in amino acids: CSVSRQADTEAFF. The CDR3 nucleotides read TGCAGCGTCAGCCGACAGGCTGACACTGAAGCTTTCTTT.

CDR3 DNA: TGTGCCAGCAGGTCGCCGGGACAGGGGAAAGATGAAAAACTGTTTTTT. Its protein product is CASRSPGQGKDEKLFF. This chain connects TRBV28 to TRBJ1-4; 10 bases match TRBD1. This CDR3 is 16 amino acids long. The germline V gene has CDR1 MDHEN and CDR2 SYDVKM. The junction had 10 bases not matched to a gene; V was cut back by 6 bases and J by 6 bases.

The V call is TRBV9, the J call TRBJ2-3; 8 bases map to TRBD2. V lost 6 bases, J lost 2 bases, and 8 bases stayed unmatched. The CDR3 is 15 amino acids. Germline V gives CDR1 SGDLS, CDR2 YYNGEE. The CDR3 DNA is TGTGCCAGCACCACCCGGGGACTAGACACAGATACGCAGTATTTT. This codes for CASTTRGLDTDTQYF.

V is TRBV4-2 and J is TRBJ2-7; TRBD1 aligns across 10 bases. This CDR3 has 15 residues. J lost 4 bases, V lost 2 bases, and 5 bases had no gene match. Per germline, CDR1 LGHNA and CDR2 YNFKEQ. The chain's CDR3 is CASSQSPGQGYEQYF. The CDR3 DNA sequence: TGTGCCAGCAGCCAATCCCCGGGACAGGGGTACGAGCAGTACTTC.

This rearrangement joins TRBV5-6 to TRBJ2-1, with TRBD2 identical over 9 bases. The V segment lost 4 bases and the J segment 6 bases; nucleotides outside the gene matches: 11. In germline, CDR1 is SGHDT, CDR2 YYEEEE. The CDR3 runs 16 residues. This chain's CDR3 is CASSNALAGVGNEQFF. The CDR3 DNA is TGTGCCAGCAGCAATGCGTTAGCGGGAGTTGGCAATGAGCAGTTCTTC.

In its sample, this clonotype was seen a few times. This chain uses TRBV3-1 with TRBJ2-1; 7 positions agree with TRBD2. J gave up 5 bases and V 1 base, and 5 bases lay outside the gene matches. This CDR3 has 15 amino acids. Germline CDR1 reads LGHDT; CDR2 reads YNNKEL (reference sequence). CDR3 nucleotide sequence: TGTGCCAGCAGCCAAGGGCTAGCGGTCCACAATGAGCAGTTCTTC. Amino acids: CASSQGLAVHNEQFF.